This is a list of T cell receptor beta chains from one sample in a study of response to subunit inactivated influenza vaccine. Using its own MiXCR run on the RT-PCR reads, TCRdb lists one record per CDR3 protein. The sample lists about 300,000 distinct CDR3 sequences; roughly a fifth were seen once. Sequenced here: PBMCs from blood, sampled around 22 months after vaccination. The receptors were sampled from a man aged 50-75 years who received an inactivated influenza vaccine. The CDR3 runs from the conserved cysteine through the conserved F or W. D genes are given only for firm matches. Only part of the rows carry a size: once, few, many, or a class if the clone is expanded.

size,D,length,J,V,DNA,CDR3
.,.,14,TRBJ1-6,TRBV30,TGTGCCTGGATCGGACAGACCCTTAATTCACCCCTCCACTTT,CAWIGQTLNSPLHF
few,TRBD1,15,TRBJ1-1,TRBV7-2,TGTGCCAGCAGCTCCTTGGACAGGGCTAACACTGAAGCTTTCTTT,CASSSLDRANTEAFF
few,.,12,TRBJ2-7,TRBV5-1,TGCGCCAGCAGCTTGGACAACTACGAGCAGTACTTC,CASSLDNYEQYF
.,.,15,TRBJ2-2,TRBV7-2,TGTGCCAGCAGCTCCGCCTGGGTAGGGACCGGGGAGCTGTTTTTT,CASSSAWVGTGELFF
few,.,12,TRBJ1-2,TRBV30,TGTGCCTGGCGCATACCCGGGGGAGGCTACACCTTC,CAWRIPGGGYTF
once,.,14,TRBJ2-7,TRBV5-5,TGTGCCAGCAGCTTGCCGGGACTTTTCTACGAGCAGTACTTC,CASSLPGLFYEQYF
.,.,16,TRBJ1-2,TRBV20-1,TGCAGTGCCAGATACCACAGCTTACTTTCTAACTATGGCTACACCTTC,CSARYHSLLSNYGYTF
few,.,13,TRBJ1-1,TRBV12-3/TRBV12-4,TGTGCCAGCAGCCCGACCGGGTATTCTGAAGCTTTCTTT,CASSPTGYSEAFF
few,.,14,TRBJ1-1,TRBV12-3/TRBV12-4,TGTGCCAGCACCAACAGGGAACCGTACACTGAAGCTTTCTTT,CASTNREPYTEAFF
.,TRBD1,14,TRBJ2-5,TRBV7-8,TGTGCCAGCAGCATTTACAGGGGGCAAGAGACCCAGTACTTC,CASSIYRGQETQYF
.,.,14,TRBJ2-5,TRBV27,TGTGCCAGCAGTCCCGGACTAACCCAAGAGACCCAGTACTTC,CASSPGLTQETQYF
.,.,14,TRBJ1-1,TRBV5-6,TGTGCCAGCACCCCCTTCTTTTCGAACACTGAAGCTTTCTTT,CASTPFFSNTEAFF
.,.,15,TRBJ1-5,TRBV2,TGTGCCAGCAGTGTAGAGGGGACCAGCAATCAGCCCCAGCATTTT,CASSVEGTSNQPQHF
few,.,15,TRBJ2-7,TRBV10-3,TGTGCCATCAGTGATTGGGCAGGGAATATATACGAGCAGTACTTC,CAISDWAGNIYEQYF
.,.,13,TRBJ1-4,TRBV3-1,TGTGCCAGCAGCCAGGGATTTAGCGAAAAACTGTTTTTT,CASSQGFSEKLFF
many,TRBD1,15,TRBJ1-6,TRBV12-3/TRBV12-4,TGTGCCAGCAGAGCACCAGGGGGGAATAATTCACCCCTCCACTTT,CASRAPGGNNSPLHF
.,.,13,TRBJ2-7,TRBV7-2,TGTGCCAGCAGCTTAGTATCGAACTACGAGCAGTACTTC,CASSLVSNYEQYF
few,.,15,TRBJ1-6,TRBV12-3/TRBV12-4,TGTGCCAGCAGTTTAACAGGCGGCTATAATTCACCCCTCCACTTT,CASSLTGGYNSPLHF
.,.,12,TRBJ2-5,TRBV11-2,TGTGCCAGCAGCCCAGATTGGGAGACCCAGTACTTC,CASSPDWETQYF
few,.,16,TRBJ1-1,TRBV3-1,TGTGCCAGCAGCCAAGCTTCAGGGAACCGGGGAACTGAAGCTTTCTTT,CASSQASGNRGTEAFF
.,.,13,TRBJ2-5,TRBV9,TGTGCCAGCAGCGCCCGCGGAGGGGAGACCCAGTACTTC,CASSARGGETQYF
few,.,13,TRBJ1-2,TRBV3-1,TGTGCCAGCAGCCAGGCAGCCTACTATGGCTACACCTTC,CASSQAAYYGYTF
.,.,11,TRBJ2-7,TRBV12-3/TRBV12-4,TGTGCCAGCAGTGGGATGGACGAGCAGTACTTC,CASSGMDEQYF
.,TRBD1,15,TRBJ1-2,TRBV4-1,TGCGCCAGCAGCCAAGTCAACAGGGGCAACTATGGCTACACCTTC,CASSQVNRGNYGYTF
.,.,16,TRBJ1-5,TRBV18,TGTGCCAGCTCAGGTAAATTCAGAACCAACAATCAGCCCCAGCATTTT,CASSGKFRTNNQPQHF
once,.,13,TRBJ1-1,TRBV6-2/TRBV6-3,TGTGCCAGCACCACGGGGGGAGTGGGAAGATCTTTCTTT,CASTTGGVGRSFF
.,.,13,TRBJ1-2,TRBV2,TGTGCCAGCAGTGAAGCGCTAGTGGAGGGCTACACCTTC,CASSEALVEGYTF
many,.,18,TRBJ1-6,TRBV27,TGTGCCAGCAGTTTCCGGGCCGCTAGGAGCTCCTATAATTCACCCCTCCACTTT,CASSFRAARSSYNSPLHF
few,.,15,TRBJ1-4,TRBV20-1,TGCAGTGCTAGATCAAGACCTAGGCTGAATGAAAAACTGTTTTTT,CSARSRPRLNEKLFF
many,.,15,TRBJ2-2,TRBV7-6,TGTGCCAGCAGCTCTGGAACCGGGGCATCGGGGGAGCTGTTTTTT,CASSSGTGASGELFF
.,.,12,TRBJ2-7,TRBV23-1,TGCGCCAGCAGCGGGGGAGGCTACGAGCAGTACTTC,CASSGGGYEQYF
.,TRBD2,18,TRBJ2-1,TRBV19,TGTGCCAGTAGTATAGGGACTAGCGGCACTTCCTCCTACAATGAGCAGTTCTTC,CASSIGTSGTSSYNEQFF
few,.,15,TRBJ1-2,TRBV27,TGTGCCAGCAGTTTATCCGCCAGGGGTAACTATGGCTACACCTTC,CASSLSARGNYGYTF
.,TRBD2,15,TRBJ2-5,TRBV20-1,TGCAGTGCCAGCGAAACCGGGGGGTCGAGGGAGACCCAGTACTTC,CSASETGGSRETQYF
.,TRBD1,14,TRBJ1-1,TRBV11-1,TGTGCCAGCGGGACAGGGCAAGGGAACACTGAAGCTTTCTTT,CASGTGQGNTEAFF
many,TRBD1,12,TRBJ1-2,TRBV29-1,TGCAGCGTCGCGACAGGGTACGGTGGCTACACCTTC,CSVATGYGGYTF
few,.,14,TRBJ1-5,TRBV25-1,TGTGCCAGCAGTGAATCTTTGGGCGATCAGCCCCAGCATTTT,CASSESLGDQPQHF
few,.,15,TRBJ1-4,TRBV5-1,TGCGCCAGCAGCTTGGCTTATGCCCCGGGAGAAAGACTGTTTTTT,CASSLAYAPGERLFF
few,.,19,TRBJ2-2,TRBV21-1,TGTGCCAGCAGCAAAGTCCTCTTGAGTGGGACAAGATCCACCGGGGAGCTGTTTTTT,CASSKVLLSGTRSTGELFF
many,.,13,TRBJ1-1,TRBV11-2,TGTGCCAGCAGCCCAGGGGCGGTCACTGAAGCTTTCTTT,CASSPGAVTEAFF
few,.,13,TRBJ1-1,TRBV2,TGTGCCAGCAGTGATCCGCTGAACACTGAAGCTTTCTTT,CASSDPLNTEAFF
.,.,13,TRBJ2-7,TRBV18,TGTGCCAGCTACCCGGGACAAGGCTACGAGCAGTACTTC,CASYPGQGYEQYF
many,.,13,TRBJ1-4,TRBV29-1,TGCAGCGGATCGACAGGAGCTAATGAAAAACTGTTTTTT,CSGSTGANEKLFF
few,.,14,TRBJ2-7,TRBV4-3,TGCGCCAGCAGCCAAGATATTGGCTCCTACGAGCAGTACTTC,CASSQDIGSYEQYF
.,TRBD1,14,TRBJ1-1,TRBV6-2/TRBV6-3,TGTGCCAGCACAGACAGGGGGCCCGTGGATCGGGCTTTCTTT,CASTDRGPVDRAFF
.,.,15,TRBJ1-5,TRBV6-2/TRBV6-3,TGTGCCAGCAGCGACGGGACTTCAGAAAATCAGCCCCAGCATTTT,CASSDGTSENQPQHF
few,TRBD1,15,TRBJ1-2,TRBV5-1,TGCGCCAGCAGCGTAGAGACAGGGTTCAACTATGGCTACACCTTC,CASSVETGFNYGYTF
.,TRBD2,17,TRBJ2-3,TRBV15,TGTGCCACCAGCAGAGATGTTAGGCTAGCGGGCACAGATACGCAGTATTTT,CATSRDVRLAGTDTQYF
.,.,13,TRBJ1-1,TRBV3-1,TGTGCCAGCGGGCAGCCCGGGAACACTGAAGCTTTCTTT,CASGQPGNTEAFF
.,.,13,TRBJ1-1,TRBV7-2,TGTGCCAGCAGCTTATTATTCCGGCAGGAAGCTTTCTTT,CASSLLFRQEAFF
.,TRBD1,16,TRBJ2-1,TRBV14,TGTGCCAGCAGCCCGGGGACAGTGAAATCGTACAATGAGCAGTTCTTC,CASSPGTVKSYNEQFF
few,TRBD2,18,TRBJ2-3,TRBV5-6,TGTGCCAGCAGCTTAGCGGGAGGTGCCGGGGGGGCGGCAGATACGCAGTATTTT,CASSLAGGAGGAADTQYF
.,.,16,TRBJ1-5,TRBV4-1,TGCGCCAGCAGCCGACAGGTCGGGGGCCAGAATCAGCCCCAGCATTTT,CASSRQVGGQNQPQHF
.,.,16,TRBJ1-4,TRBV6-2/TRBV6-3,TGTGCCAGCAGTTACCCCCCGGGGGCAACTAATGAAAAACTGTTTTTT,CASSYPPGATNEKLFF
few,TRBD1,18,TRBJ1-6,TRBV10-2,TGCGCCAGCAGTGAGTCTATGAGAAGACAGGGTCGTAATTCACCCCTCCACTTT,CASSESMRRQGRNSPLHF
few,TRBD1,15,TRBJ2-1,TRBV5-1,TGCGCCAGCAGCCAGGGACAGATCTCCTACAATGAGCAGTTCTTC,CASSQGQISYNEQFF
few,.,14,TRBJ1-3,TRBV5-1,TGCGCCAGCAGCCCGGACACCTCTGGAAACACCATATATTTT,CASSPDTSGNTIYF